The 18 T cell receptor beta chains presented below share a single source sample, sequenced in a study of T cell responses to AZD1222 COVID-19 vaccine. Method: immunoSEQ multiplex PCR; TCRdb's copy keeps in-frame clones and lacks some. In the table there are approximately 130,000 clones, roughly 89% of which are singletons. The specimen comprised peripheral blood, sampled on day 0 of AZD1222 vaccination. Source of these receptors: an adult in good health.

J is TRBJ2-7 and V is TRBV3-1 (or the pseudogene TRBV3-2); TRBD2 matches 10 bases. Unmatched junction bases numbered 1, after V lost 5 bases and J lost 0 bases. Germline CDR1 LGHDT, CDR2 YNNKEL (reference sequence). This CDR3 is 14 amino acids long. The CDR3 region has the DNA TGTGCCAGCAGCTCTAGCGGGAGCTCCTACGAGCAGTACTTC. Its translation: CASSSSGSSYEQYF.

The CDR3 DNA is TGTGCCAGTAACTGGAAGTGGGAAGCCTCAGCTCACTATGGCTACACCTTC. This translates into CASNWKWEASAHYGYTF. This chain joins TRBV19 and TRBJ1-2; no clear D. Germline assignment: CDR1 LNHDA and CDR2 SQIVND (reference sequence). The CDR3 consists of 17 residues. V was pared by 7 bases and J by 3 bases, with 24 bases between.

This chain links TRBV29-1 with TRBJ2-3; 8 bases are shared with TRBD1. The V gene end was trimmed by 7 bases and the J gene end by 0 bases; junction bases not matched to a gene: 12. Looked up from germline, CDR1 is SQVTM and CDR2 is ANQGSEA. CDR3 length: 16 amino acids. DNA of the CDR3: TGCAGCGCCCCGGGACAGGCAAAGGGTAGCACAGATACGCAGTATTTT. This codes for CSAPGQAKGSTDTQYF.

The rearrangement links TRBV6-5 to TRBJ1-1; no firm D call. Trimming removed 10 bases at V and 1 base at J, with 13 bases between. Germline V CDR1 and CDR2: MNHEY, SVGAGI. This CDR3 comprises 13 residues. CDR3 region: CATYGIRNTEAFF. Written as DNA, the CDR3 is TGTGCCACGTACGGGATTAGGAACACTGAAGCTTTCTTT.

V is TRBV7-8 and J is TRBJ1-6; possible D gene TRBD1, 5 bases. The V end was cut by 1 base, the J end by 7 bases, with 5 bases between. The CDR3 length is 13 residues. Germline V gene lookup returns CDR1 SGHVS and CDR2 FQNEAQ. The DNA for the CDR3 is TGTGCCAGCAGCTTAGGGGGGAATTCACCCCTCCACTTT. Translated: CASSLGGNSPLHF.

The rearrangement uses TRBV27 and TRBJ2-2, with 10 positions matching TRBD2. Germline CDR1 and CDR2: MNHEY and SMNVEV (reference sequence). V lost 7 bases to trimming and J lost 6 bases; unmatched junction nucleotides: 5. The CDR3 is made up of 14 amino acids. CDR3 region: CASKRGLAAGELFF. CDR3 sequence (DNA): TGTGCCAGCAAGAGAGGACTAGCGGCCGGGGAGCTGTTTTTT.

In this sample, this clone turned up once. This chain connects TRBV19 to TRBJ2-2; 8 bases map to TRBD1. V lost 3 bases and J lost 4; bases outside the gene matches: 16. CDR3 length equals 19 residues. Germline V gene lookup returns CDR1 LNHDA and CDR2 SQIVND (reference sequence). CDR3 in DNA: TGTGCCAGTAGTATCTCCGGACAGGGTTTGATTCGGTCCACCGGGGAGCTGTTTTTT. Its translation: CASSISGQGLIRSTGELFF.

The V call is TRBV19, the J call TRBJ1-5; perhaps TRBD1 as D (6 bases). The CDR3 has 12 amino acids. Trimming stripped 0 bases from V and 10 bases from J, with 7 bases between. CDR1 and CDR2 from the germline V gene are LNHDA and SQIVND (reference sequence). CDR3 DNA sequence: TGTGCCAGTAGTATAGAAGGGGGACCCCAGCATTTT. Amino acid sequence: CASSIEGGPQHF.

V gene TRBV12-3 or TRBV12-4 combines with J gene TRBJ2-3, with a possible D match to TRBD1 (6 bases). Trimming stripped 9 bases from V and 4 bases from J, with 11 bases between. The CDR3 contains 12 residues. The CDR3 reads CASTTGSDTQYF. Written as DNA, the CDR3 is TGTGCCAGTACCACAGGGTCAGATACGCAGTATTTT.

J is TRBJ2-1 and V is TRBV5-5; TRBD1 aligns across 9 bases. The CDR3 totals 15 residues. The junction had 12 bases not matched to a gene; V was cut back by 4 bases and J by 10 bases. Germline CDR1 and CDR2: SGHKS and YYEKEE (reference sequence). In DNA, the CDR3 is TGTGCCAGCAGCCTTGAGGGGACAGGGACGGGGGAGCAGTTCTTC. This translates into CASSLEGTGTGEQFF. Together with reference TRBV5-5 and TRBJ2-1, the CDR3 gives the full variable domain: DAGVTQSPTHLIKTRGQQVTLRCSPISGHKSVSWYQQVLGQGPQFIFQYYEKEERGRGNFPDRFSARQFPNYSSELNVNALLLGDSALYLCASSLEGTGTGEQFFGPGTRLTVL.

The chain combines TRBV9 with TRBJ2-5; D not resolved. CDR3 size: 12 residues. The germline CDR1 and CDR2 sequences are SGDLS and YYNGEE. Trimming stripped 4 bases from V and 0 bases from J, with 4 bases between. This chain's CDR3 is CASSQYQETQYF. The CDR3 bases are TGTGCCAGCAGCCAGTACCAAGAGACCCAGTACTTC. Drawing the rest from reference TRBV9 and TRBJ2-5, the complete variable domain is DSGVTQTPKHLITATGQRVTLRCSPRSGDLSVYWYQQSLDQGLQFLIQYYNGEERAKGNILERFSAQQFPDLHSELNLSSLELGDSALYFCASSQYQETQYFGPGTRLLVL.

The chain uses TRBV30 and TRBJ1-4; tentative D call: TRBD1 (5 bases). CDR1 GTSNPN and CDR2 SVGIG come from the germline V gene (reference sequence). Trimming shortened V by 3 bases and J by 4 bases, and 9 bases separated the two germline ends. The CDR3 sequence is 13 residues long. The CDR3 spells CAWRRGFNEKLFF. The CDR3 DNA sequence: TGTGCCTGGAGAAGGGGATTTAATGAAAAACTGTTTTTT. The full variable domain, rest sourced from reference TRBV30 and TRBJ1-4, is SQTIHQWPATLVQPVGSPLSLECTVEGTSNPNLYWYRQAAGRGLQLLFYSVGIGQISSEVPQNLSASRPQDRQFILSSKKLLLSDSGFYLCAWRRGFNEKLFFGSGTQLSVL.

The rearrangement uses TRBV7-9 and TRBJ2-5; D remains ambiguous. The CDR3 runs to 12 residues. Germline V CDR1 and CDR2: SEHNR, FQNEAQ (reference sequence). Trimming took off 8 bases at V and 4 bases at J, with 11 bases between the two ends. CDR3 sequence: CASAPGGETQYF. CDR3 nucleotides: TGTGCCAGCGCCCCGGGCGGAGAGACCCAGTACTTC.

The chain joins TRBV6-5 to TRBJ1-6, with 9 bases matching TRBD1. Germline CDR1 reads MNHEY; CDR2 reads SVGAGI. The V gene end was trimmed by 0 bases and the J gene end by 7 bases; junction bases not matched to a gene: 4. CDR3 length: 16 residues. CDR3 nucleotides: TGTGCCAGCAGTTACTCGCTCGGACAGGGGAATTCACCCCTCCACTTT. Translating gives CASSYSLGQGNSPLHF.

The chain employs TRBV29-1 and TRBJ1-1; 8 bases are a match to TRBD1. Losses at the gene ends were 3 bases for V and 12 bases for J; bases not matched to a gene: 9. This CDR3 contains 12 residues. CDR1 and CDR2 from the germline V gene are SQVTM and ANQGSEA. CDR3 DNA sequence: TGCAGCGTTGAGAAGACAGGGGTAGGGTCTTTCTTT. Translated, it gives CSVEKTGVGSFF.

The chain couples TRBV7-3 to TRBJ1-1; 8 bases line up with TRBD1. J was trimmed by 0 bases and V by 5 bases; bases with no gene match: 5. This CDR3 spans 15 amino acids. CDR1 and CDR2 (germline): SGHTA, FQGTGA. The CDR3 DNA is TGTGCCAGCAGCCGAGGACAGGGCCTGAACACTGAAGCTTTCTTT. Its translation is CASSRGQGLNTEAFF.

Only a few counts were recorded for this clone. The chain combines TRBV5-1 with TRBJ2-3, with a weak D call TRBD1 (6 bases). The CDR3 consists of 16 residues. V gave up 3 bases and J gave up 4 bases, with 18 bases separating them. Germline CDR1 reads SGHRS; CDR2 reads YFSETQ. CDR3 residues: CASSWGQIAGADTQYF. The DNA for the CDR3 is TGCGCCAGCAGCTGGGGACAAATTGCTGGGGCAGATACGCAGTATTTT.

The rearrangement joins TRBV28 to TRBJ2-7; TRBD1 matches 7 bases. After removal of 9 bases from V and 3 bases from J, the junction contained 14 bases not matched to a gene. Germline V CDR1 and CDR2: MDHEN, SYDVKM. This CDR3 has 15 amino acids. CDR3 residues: CASGSWAGGIYEQYF. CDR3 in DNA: TGTGCCAGTGGTTCGTGGGCAGGGGGTATCTACGAGCAGTACTTC. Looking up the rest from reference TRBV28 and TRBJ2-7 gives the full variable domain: DVKVTQSSRYLVKRTGEKVFLECVQDMDHENMFWYRQDPGLGLRLIYFSYDVKMKEKGDIPEGYSVSREKKERFSLILESASTNQTSMYLCASGSWAGGIYEQYFGPGTRLTVT.